This TCR beta chain was identified in a study of human T cells and chemical hapten exposure. As the library was built, unique molecular identifiers were attached to individual cDNA molecules. In TCRdb, the RACE reads were re-called with MiXCR into one record per CDR3 protein. The data show 350,000 to 400,000 distinct CDR3 sequences, with roughly 4.6% seen just once and approximately 2.8% held by the top ten. This sample's time point: pre-sensitization, week 0. Treatment indicated: therapeutic diphenylcyclopropenone sensitization with weekly scalp DPC. Ahead of each patch test application, blood was drawn. The CDR3 sequence is 13 residues long. Germline assignment: CDR1 SGHRS and CDR2 YFSETQ. V lost 4 bases and J lost 5; bases outside the gene matches: 5.

The starting material was whole blood, obtained in connection with sensitization to the hapten diphenylcyclopropenone (DPC). The chain carries TRBV5-1 and TRBJ2-5; 7 bases map to TRBD1. The origin of this receptor is a woman in her forties or fifties with alopecia areata. Some clones in this sample may be carry-over from other donors' samples. The CDR3 region has the DNA TGCGCCAGCAGCGTGACAGGGTTGGAGACCCAGTACTTC. This gives the protein CASSVTGLETQYF.